Listed below are T cell receptor beta chains from one sample, sequenced in a study of patients and donors after allogeneic stem cell transplantation. A single record per CDR3 protein comes from TCRdb applying MiXCR to the RT-PCR reads. Among roughly 190,000 distinct CDR3 sequences listed, more than 35% were seen once. Input material: blood, either unsorted or a sorted T cell fraction (not recorded which). These receptor sequences come from a human donor who was either an allogeneic HSCT recipient or a stem cell or donor lymphocyte infusion donor (not recorded which). It is not recorded whose cells these are; they may come from a transplant donor. CDR3s include the opening cysteine and the closing phenylalanine or tryptophan. D genes are given only for firm matches. Only some rows state a clone size, as once, few, many or a class for expanded clones.

size	D	V	length	J	DNA	CDR3
.	TRBD2	TRBV20-1	16	TRBJ2-1	TGCAGTGCTAGAGAAAGTTGGGGGGGCTCCTACAATGAGCAGTTCTTC	CSARESWGGSYNEQFF
few	.	TRBV15	12	TRBJ2-1	TGTGCCACCAGCGTGGACTTAAATGAGCAGTTCTTC	CATSVDLNEQFF
few	.	TRBV12-3/TRBV12-4	14	TRBJ1-2	TGTGCCAGCAGAGGTACCGGGACACACTATGGCTACACCTTC	CASRGTGTHYGYTF
.	.	TRBV7-6	18	TRBJ1-1	TGTGCCAGCAGCTTAGGAACGATAACACAGGGTTATTATGCTGAAGCTTTCTTT	CASSLGTITQGYYAEAFF
.	.	TRBV7-2	13	TRBJ1-3	TGTGCCAGCAGCTTGGGGAATGGAAACACCATATATTTT	CASSLGNGNTIYF
few	TRBD1	TRBV12-3/TRBV12-4	17	TRBJ1-1	TGTGCCAGCAGTTTCACGCTCCCCGGGACAGCGAACACTGAAGCTTTCTTT	CASSFTLPGTANTEAFF
.	.	TRBV27	15	TRBJ2-2	TGTGCCAGCAGTCCGAGGGATACCCACACCGGGGAGCTGTTTTTT	CASSPRDTHTGELFF
.	.	TRBV20-1	13	TRBJ2-3	TGCAGTGCGTGGGGGCTCAGCACAGATACGCAGTATTTT	CSAWGLSTDTQYF
few	.	TRBV4-3	16	TRBJ2-6	TGCGCCAGCAGCCAAGATTTTACCTCTGGGGCCAACGTCCTGACTTTC	CASSQDFTSGANVLTF
.	TRBD2	TRBV12-3/TRBV12-4	15	TRBJ2-1	TGTGCCAGCAGTTTTAGCGGGGGCTCCTACAATGAGCAGTTCTTC	CASSFSGGSYNEQFF
.	.	TRBV2	10	TRBJ2-7	TGTGCCAGCAGAAGGGGGGAGCAGTACTTC	CASRRGEQYF
.	TRBD2	TRBV6-1	16	TRBJ2-3	TGTGCCAGCAGTGGACCACTAGCGGGCCTCACAGATACGCAGTATTTT	CASSGPLAGLTDTQYF
few	.	TRBV20-1	12	TRBJ2-7	TGCAGTGCTACCTCTAGGGAATACGAGCAGTACTTC	CSATSREYEQYF
.	.	TRBV5-1	12	TRBJ2-1	TGCGCCAGCAGCTTGGTAAGCAATGAGCAGTTCTTC	CASSLVSNEQFF
many	.	TRBV3-1	14	TRBJ1-1	TGTGCCAGCAGTCCCAGCCATGGACCCACACCAGCTTTCTTT	CASSPSHGPTPAFF
.	.	TRBV13	17	TRBJ2-4	TGTGCCAGCAGCTTAGAGGGGCGGAGGCTAGCCAAAAACATTCAGTACTTC	CASSLEGRRLAKNIQYF
.	.	TRBV28	12	TRBJ1-3	TGTGCCAGCAGCGGCCGAGGGGGCACCATATATTTT	CASSGRGGTIYF
.	.	TRBV6-1	17	TRBJ1-1	TGTGCCAGCAGTGAACCATTTGAGATTGTAGCAAACACTGAAGCTTTCTTT	CASSEPFEIVANTEAFF
few	.	TRBV4-2	16	TRBJ1-2	TGTGCCAGCAGCCCTGGCCCATCGGGGCCGGGCTATGGCTACACCTTC	CASSPGPSGPGYGYTF
few	.	TRBV5-1	14	TRBJ1-2	TGCGCCAGCACAGACCGAGGGGGAGACTATGGCTACACCTTC	CASTDRGGDYGYTF
.	.	TRBV11-2	15	TRBJ1-3	TGTGCCAGCAGCTTAGGGTCAGCCTCTGGAAACACCATATATTTT	CASSLGSASGNTIYF
.	.	TRBV7-2	17	TRBJ2-5	TGTGCCAGCAGCTTTACTAGCTTGCTCGTGTATCAAGAGACCCAGTACTTC	CASSFTSLLVYQETQYF